The clone carrying this T cell receptor beta chain was counted a single time. The record originates from a study of blood T cell repertoires in COVID-19. Between the trimmed V and J ends, which lost 5 bases and 5 bases, there was a span of 11 bases. Germline CDR1 and CDR2: SGHNT and YENEEA. The CDR3 length is 13 residues. Profiling relied on immunoSEQ multiplex PCR, and the TCRdb table lists in-frame clones only, not all of them. The data hold 300,000 to 400,000 clones, with more than 85% observed a single time. The origin of this receptor is a young woman who had recovered from COVID-19. This chain uses TRBV11-3 with TRBJ2-3; perhaps TRBD2 as D (5 bases). The sequencing input was PBMCs or T cells enriched from blood (not recorded which). CDR3: CASSLNREDTQYF. The CDR3 DNA follows: TGTGCCAGCAGCCTAAACCGGGAAGATACGCAGTATTTT. Full variable domain (rest looked up from reference TRBV11-3 and TRBJ2-3): EAGVVQSPRYKIIEKKQPVAFWCNPISGHNTLYWYLQNLGQGPELLIRYENEEAVDDSQLPKDRFSAERLKGVDSTLKIQPAELGDSAVYLCASSLNREDTQYFGPGTRLTVL.